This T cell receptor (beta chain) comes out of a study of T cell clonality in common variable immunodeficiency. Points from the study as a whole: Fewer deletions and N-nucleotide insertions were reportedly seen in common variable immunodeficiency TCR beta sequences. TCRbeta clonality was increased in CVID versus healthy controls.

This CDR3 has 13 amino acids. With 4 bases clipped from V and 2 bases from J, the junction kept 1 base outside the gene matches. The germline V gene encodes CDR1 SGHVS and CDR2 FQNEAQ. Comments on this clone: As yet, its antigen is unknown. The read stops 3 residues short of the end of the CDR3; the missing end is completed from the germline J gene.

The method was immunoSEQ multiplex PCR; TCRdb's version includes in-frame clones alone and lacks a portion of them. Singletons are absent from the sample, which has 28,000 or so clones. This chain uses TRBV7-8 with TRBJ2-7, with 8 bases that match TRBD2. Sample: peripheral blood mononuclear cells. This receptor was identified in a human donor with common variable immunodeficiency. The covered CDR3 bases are TGTGCCAGCAGCTCGGGACTAGCCTACGAG. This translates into CASSSGLAYE. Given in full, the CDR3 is CASSSGLAYEQYF.